The clone carrying this T cell receptor (beta chain) turned up a few times. Its antigen is unidentified. This entry is derived from a study of response to subunit inactivated influenza vaccine. Whole-study findings and limits: With each seasonal influenza vaccination, the authors suggested, few new T cells are recruited.

TCRdb reprocessed the RT-PCR reads via MiXCR and lists one record per CDR3 protein. Of 630,000 or so distinct CDR3 sequences detected, 15% to 17% appear once; the ten largest clones hold 11%. The V end was cut by 9 bases, the J end by 5 bases, with 13 bases between. Germline loops: CDR1 LNHDA, CDR2 SQIVND (reference sequence). CDR3 length: 12 amino acids. Sequences were derived from PBMCs from blood, sampled 11 to 12 days after vaccination. The TCR originated in a man between 50 and 59 years old who received an inactivated influenza vaccine. The V call is TRBV19, the J call TRBJ1-1, with D perhaps TRBD1 (5 bases). The CDR3 sequence is CASRDRGTEAFF. CDR3 coding DNA: TGTGCCAGCAGGGACCGGGGTACTGAAGCTTTCTTT. Full variable domain (outside the CDR3, taken from reference TRBV19 and TRBJ1-1): DGGITQSPKYLFRKEGQNVTLSCEQNLNHDAMYWYRQDPGQGLRLIYYSQIVNDFQKGDIAEGYSVSREKKESFPLTVTSAQKNPTAFYLCASRDRGTEAFFGQGTRLTVV.